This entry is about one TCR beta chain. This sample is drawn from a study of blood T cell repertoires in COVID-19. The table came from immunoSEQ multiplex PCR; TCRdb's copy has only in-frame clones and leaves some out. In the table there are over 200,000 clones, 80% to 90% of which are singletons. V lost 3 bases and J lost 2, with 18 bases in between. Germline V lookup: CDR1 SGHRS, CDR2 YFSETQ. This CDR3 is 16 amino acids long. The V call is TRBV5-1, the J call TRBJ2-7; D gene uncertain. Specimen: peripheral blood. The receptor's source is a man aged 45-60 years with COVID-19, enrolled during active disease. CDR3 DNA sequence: TGCGCCAGCAGCTCAATGGGTTCCCCGGGTACCTACGAGCAGTACTTC. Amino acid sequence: CASSSMGSPGTYEQYF.